This TCR beta chain stems from a study of T cell responses to AZD1222 COVID-19 vaccine (dated by TCRdb to 2020 to 2023). Regarding the research as a whole: A total of roughly 240 trial participants underwent TCR sequencing, of whom 207 received two doses of AZD1222 and about 25 received two doses of the MenACWY control vaccine. Enrollment into the trials was organized by age into subgroups of 18-55, 56-69 and 70-plus years, and those subgroups contained 148, 28 and 57 TCR-sequenced participants, respectively. What the study reported, not specific to this receptor: Epitopes outside the regions mutated in the B.1.351 and B.1.1.7 variants were reportedly recognized by nearly half of the unique spike-specific TCRs. Conclusions about previously exposed vaccinees were limited because only a handful of AZD1222 recipients were SARS-CoV-2 seropositive at baseline. Vaccine-associated CD4 TCRs spanned the whole spike protein, with dominant responses in regions 160-218 and 743-854. Spike-specific TCR breadth and depth rose significantly after two AZD1222 doses compared with day 0 and with MenACWY recipients. Because no samples from the day 14 peak response were available, repertoires could be characterized only after the peak T cell response. The 56-69-year group was small, and its depth increase did not reach significance, likely because of low power. Participants were mostly white British and included more females than males, and it was suggested by the authors that clonal diversity may have been underestimated.

What this sample's time point label stands for: about 28 days (+/-7) after the second vaccine dose. AZD1222 recipients with second doses at about 4 weeks or about 12 weeks were pooled, because spike-specific TCR depth and breadth did not differ between schedules. The vaccinee samples were drawn from two UK trials, COV001 and COV002, one of which was a single-blind randomized controlled phase 2/3 trial testing AZD1222 (ChAdOx1 nCoV-19) in healthy adults. For TCRbeta chain sequencing, PBMC samples were collected from trial participants at day 0 and at day 28 after the second dose. The CDR3 regions of human TCRbeta chains were analyzed by immunosequencing. Regarding the original processing steps: Repertoire TCRs were checked for matches against a reference library of SARS-CoV-2-specific TCRs that had been generated using the MIRA antigen-specificity platform. Breadth meant the fraction of unique TCRs that were SARS-CoV-2-associated, whereas depth meant the fraction of total T cells that were SARS-CoV-2-associated. Each spike-specific TCR was assigned to its reactive spike region and to a CD4 or CD8 class using the MIRA data. Log10-transformed breadth and depth values were compared by one-way ANOVA with Sidak's multiple comparisons tests. The table was pulled from immuneACCESS by TCRdb, which kept in-frame rearrangements only. Such tables lose some clones; where checked, under half of the loss comes from unresolved V genes, and the rest has no known cause. The DNA was the basis for D and trimming; V, J and clone size are from that table. Across this sample there are over 110,000 clones, with almost 90% seen only once. The ten biggest clones cover 1.5% to 2% of the sample.

As concerns this clone: Its antigen is unknown. No base qualities exist here, and no much larger clone lies one base off it.

This specimen was peripheral blood, taken 28 days after the second AZD1222 dose. This clonotype was obtained from an adult who received the AZD1222 COVID-19 vaccine.

This receptor carries the CDR3 CASSVGSSGTGETQYF. The DNA is TGTGCCAGCAGCGTAGGGTCTAGCGGGACGGGGGAGACCCAGTACTTC. Rearrangement joined TRBV9 to TRBJ2-5; 9 bases in between match TRBD2. From V the trimming removes 0 bases and from J it removes 5 bases, while the gene matches leave 8 bases of the junction unaccounted for. CDR1 and CDR2, per the germline V gene, are SGDLS and YYNGEE. Spanning cysteine to phenylalanine, the CDR3 consists of 16 amino acids. The read is trimmed to its CDR3 DNA, 48 bases read in frame from base 1.